A single sample gave rise to the 23 T cell receptor beta chains below, sequenced in a study of naive and memory T cell subsets. An equimolar mix of two oligonucleotides served as the beta constant-region primer for TRBC1 and TRBC2. Nested alpha and beta constant-region primers with the SP2 primer drove four PCR rounds on ligated cDNA. MiXCR, applied by TCRdb to the UMI-ligation and nested PCR reads, yields one record per CDR3 protein. In the table there are some 83,000 distinct CDR3 sequences, around 9% of which are singletons. Source material: naive CD8+ T cells from blood. Every receptor here comes from a human donor in good health.

There are many counts of this clonotype. The rearrangement links TRBV13 to TRBJ2-5; D possibly uses TRBD1 or TRBD2 (5 bases each). Trimming took 5 bases from V and 5 from J, leaving 18 bases between them. This CDR3 contains 15 residues. Germline values: CDR1 PRHDT, CDR2 FYEKMQ (reference sequence). CDR3 DNA: TGTGCCAGCAGCAGTAGACAGTCACCGGGGGAGACCCAGTACTTC. The encoded protein is CASSSRQSPGETQYF. Full variable domain (remainder filled in from reference TRBV13 and TRBJ2-5): AAGVIQSPRHLIKEKRETATLKCYPIPRHDTVYWYQQGPGQDPQFLISFYEKMQSDKGSIPDRFSAQQFSDYHSELNMSSLELGDSALYFCASSSRQSPGETQYFGPGTRLLVL.

This clonotype has ten or more counts. V and J are TRBV7-6 and TRBJ2-7; 7 bases match TRBD1. Per germline, CDR1 SGHVS and CDR2 FNYEAQ. With 4 bases clipped from V and 0 bases from J, the junction kept 9 bases outside the gene matches. The CDR3 has 16 amino acids. The CDR3 is CASSSSTGTDSYEQYF. CDR3 sequence (DNA): TGTGCCAGCAGCTCAAGCACCGGGACAGACTCCTACGAGCAGTACTTC.

This clonotype came up many times. The chain combines TRBV10-3 with TRBJ1-5; perhaps TRBD1 as D (6 bases). Germline CDR1 ENHRY, CDR2 SYGVKD. This CDR3 region has 14 residues. V dropped 11 bases and J dropped 6 bases, with 20 bases sitting between them. CDR3 nucleotides: TGTGCCGCCGGGGGGTCAGGGGCTATTCAGCCCCAGCATTTT. Residues: CAAGGSGAIQPQHF.

The chain is built from TRBV7-9 and TRBJ2-7; 8 bases map to TRBD1. In germline, CDR1 is SEHNR, CDR2 FQNEAQ (reference sequence). V lost 5 bases to trimming and J lost 6 bases; unmatched junction nucleotides: 6. The CDR3 runs 13 residues. CDR3 in amino acids: CASSEQDRAEQYF. The DNA for the CDR3 is TGTGCCAGCAGCGAGCAGGACAGGGCCGAGCAGTACTTC.

Many counts were recorded for this clonotype. J is TRBJ2-7 and V is TRBV7-7, with TRBD2 as a possible D gene (5 bases). Germline V gene sequence: CDR1 SSHAT, CDR2 FNYEAQ (reference sequence). The CDR3 length is 15 residues. V lost 5 bases and J lost 0, with 14 bases in between. The CDR3 is CASSGGLGSSYEQYF. The CDR3 DNA reads TGTGCCAGCAGCGGCGGACTGGGAAGCTCCTACGAGCAGTACTTC.

This clonotype was detected ten times or more. The chain recombines TRBV20-1 with TRBJ2-7; D is unresolved. The CDR3 spans 15 residues. Germline CDR1 DFQATT, CDR2 SNEGSKA (reference sequence). V was cut by 0 bases and J by 0 bases, with 12 bases left in between. CDR3 DNA: TGCAGTGCTAGAGAGCTGACGGGTAGCTCCTACGAGCAGTACTTC. Translated, it gives CSARELTGSSYEQYF.

This clonotype was counted many times. V usage is TRBV27 and J usage is TRBJ2-3; no reliable D call. The CDR3 sequence is 15 residues long. Germline V lookup: CDR1 MNHEY, CDR2 SMNVEV (reference sequence). Deletions cut 2 bases from V and 1 base from J, with 10 bases between. This CDR3 reads CASSLGFARTDTQYF. Written as DNA, the CDR3 is TGTGCCAGCAGTTTAGGATTTGCTCGCACAGATACGCAGTATTTT.

In this sample, this clonotype turned up many times. This sequence joins TRBV28 and TRBJ1-1; no definite D call. The CDR3 is 13 residues long. Germline loops: CDR1 MDHEN, CDR2 SYDVKM. V lost 4 bases to trimming and J lost 0 bases, with 6 bases between them. The CDR3, as DNA: TGTGCCAGCAGTTCGCCCATGAACACTGAAGCTTTCTTT. Translated, it gives CASSSPMNTEAFF. The full variable domain, rest sourced from reference TRBV28 and TRBJ1-1, is DVKVTQSSRYLVKRTGEKVFLECVQDMDHENMFWYRQDPGLGLRLIYFSYDVKMKEKGDIPEGYSVSREKKERFSLILESASTNQTSMYLCASSSPMNTEAFFGQGTRLTVV.

The chain joins TRBV28 to TRBJ2-7; D not resolved. The CDR3 consists of 15 residues. V lost 5 bases and J 2 bases, leaving 16 bases between the germline ends. Germline-derived CDR1 and CDR2 are MDHEN and SYDVKM. Here the CDR3 reads CASSQTGLRTYEQYF. DNA for the CDR3: TGTGCCAGCAGTCAGACCGGCCTCCGTACCTACGAGCAGTACTTC.

This chain uses TRBV7-9 with TRBJ2-7; no reliable D call. This CDR3 region has 14 residues. V lost 3 bases to trimming and J lost 0 bases, with 9 bases between them. Germline V gene lookup returns CDR1 SEHNR and CDR2 FQNEAQ (reference sequence). The CDR3 sequence: CASSFSSISYEQYF. The CDR3 DNA reads TGTGCCAGCAGCTTCTCTAGTATCTCCTACGAGCAGTACTTC.

This clonotype was seen more than once but under ten times. V usage is TRBV7-7 and J usage is TRBJ2-5; D gene uncertain. The CDR3 covers 12 residues. Germline V CDR1 and CDR2: SSHAT, FNYEAQ (reference sequence). Trimming pared 4 bases from V and 5 bases from J, leaving 8 bases between. This CDR3 reads CASSSTGETQYF. The CDR3 DNA follows: TGTGCCAGCAGCTCCACTGGGGAGACCCAGTACTTC.

The J gene is TRBJ2-7, the V gene TRBV28; a possible D gene is TRBD2 (7 bases). Trimming removed 6 bases at V and 2 bases at J, with 17 bases between. Germline CDR1 MDHEN, CDR2 SYDVKM. The CDR3 runs to 15 residues. The CDR3 loop reads CASSLAQGRAYEQYF. DNA for the CDR3: TGTGCCAGCAGCCTAGCCCAGGGGAGGGCCTACGAGCAGTACTTC.

The genes are TRBV7-6 and TRBJ2-5; TRBD1 matches at 8 bases. The germline gives CDR1 SGHVS, CDR2 FNYEAQ. Unmatched junction bases numbered 10, after V lost 5 bases and J lost 5 bases. The CDR3 has 15 amino acids. The CDR3 sequence is CASSVTAGGRETQYF. CDR3 DNA: TGTGCCAGCAGCGTCACCGCAGGGGGCCGCGAGACCCAGTACTTC.

This clonotype was observed at least ten times. The CDR3 reads CASSLSSGGGEKLFF. CDR3 sequence (DNA): TGTGCCAGCAGCTTATCTTCCGGGGGCGGTGAAAAACTGTTTTTT. V usage is TRBV7-9 and J usage is TRBJ1-4; D might be TRBD1 (6 bases). The CDR3 length is 15 residues. CDR1 is SEHNR and CDR2 is FQNEAQ in the germline V gene (reference sequence). The V end lost 2 bases, the J end lost 7 bases, and 14 bases lay between the germline ends.

This clonotype was counted only a few times. This chain joins TRBV24-1 and TRBJ2-1; no clear D gene. The germline V gene has CDR1 KGHDR and CDR2 SFDVKD. V was cut by 0 bases and J by 9 bases, with 8 bases left in between. The CDR3 sequence is 13 residues long. The CDR3 region has the DNA TGTGCCACCAGTGATTTGGGGCCCGGTGAGCAGTTCTTC. It is translated as CATSDLGPGEQFF.

The chain joins TRBV29-1 to TRBJ2-2, with 7 bases matching TRBD2. This CDR3 has 14 residues. Germline CDR1 and CDR2: SQVTM and ANQGSEA. V gave up 1 base and J gave up 6 bases; unmatched junction bases: 5. The CDR3 DNA sequence: TGCAGCGTTGAAGGCGGGAGAATGGCCGGGGAGCTGTTTTTT. Encoded protein: CSVEGGRMAGELFF.

This clonotype turned up a few times. This chain joins TRBV20-1 and TRBJ1-5; no reliable D call. The CDR3 is made up of 19 amino acids. Per the germline V gene, CDR1 is DFQATT and CDR2 is SNEGSKA (reference sequence). V was pared by 0 bases and J by 0 bases, with 21 bases between. The CDR3 DNA reads TGCAGTGCTAGAGATGACCGGGAGCCAAACCCATATAGCAATCAGCCCCAGCATTTT. As protein: CSARDDREPNPYSNQPQHF.

In its sample, this clonotype was seen many times. The J gene is TRBJ2-7, the V gene TRBV20-1; 14 positions agree with TRBD2. This CDR3 spans 14 amino acids. The germline V gene encodes CDR1 DFQATT and CDR2 SNEGSKA (reference sequence). V was clipped by 6 bases and J by 4 bases; unmatched bases: 5. CDR3 in amino acids: CSARWTSGRYEQYF. Written as DNA, the CDR3 is TGCAGTGCGAGATGGACTAGCGGGAGGTACGAGCAGTACTTC.

There are many counts of this clonotype. The chain has TRBV20-1 and TRBJ2-7; D gene unclear. The CDR3 has 13 amino acids. The V end was cut by 3 bases, the J end by 2 bases, with 11 bases between. CDR1 and CDR2 from the germline V gene are DFQATT and SNEGSKA (reference sequence). CDR3: CSASSTATYEQYF. The CDR3 DNA follows: TGCAGTGCTAGCTCTACGGCCACCTACGAGCAGTACTTC.

This clonotype showed up just a few times. The chain links TRBV29-1 to TRBJ2-3; a weak D match, TRBD2 (6 bases). CDR3 length equals 13 residues. Trimming stripped 4 bases from V and 9 bases from J, with 17 bases between. Per germline, CDR1 SQVTM and CDR2 ANQGSEA. This CDR3 is CSVGGMGRGTQYF. CDR3 in DNA: TGCAGCGTTGGAGGGATGGGTCGGGGGACGCAGTATTTT.

This clonotype was counted many times. The V gene is TRBV11-2, the J gene TRBJ2-3, with D hard to call. The length of the CDR3 is 14 residues. Germline V gene data show CDR1 as SGHAT and CDR2 as FQNNGV. V lost 2 bases and J 0 bases, leaving 6 bases between the germline ends. CDR3: CASSLLLSTDTQYF. As DNA, the CDR3 is TGTGCCAGCAGCTTATTGCTGAGCACAGATACGCAGTATTTT.

This clonotype was seen ten or more times. The chain recombines TRBV14 with TRBJ2-1; 8 bases are shared with TRBD2. Germline V gene data show CDR1 as SGHDN and CDR2 as FVKESK. The CDR3 spans 17 residues. The trim removed 0 bases at V and 2 bases at J, leaving 6 bases unmatched. CDR3 residues: CASSQDKTSGTYNEQFF. The DNA of the CDR3 is TGTGCCAGCAGCCAAGATAAAACTAGCGGAACCTACAATGAGCAGTTCTTC. Looking up the rest from reference TRBV14 and TRBJ2-1 gives the full variable domain: EAGVTQFPSHSVIEKGQTVTLRCDPISGHDNLYWYRRVMGKEIKFLLHFVKESKQDESGMPNNRFLAERTGGTYSTLKVQPAELEDSGVYFCASSQDKTSGTYNEQFFGPGTRLTVL.

This clonotype was observed a handful of times. The chain uses TRBV29-1 and TRBJ1-1; TRBD1 is a possible D gene (5 bases). This CDR3 comprises 10 residues. Germline V gives CDR1 SQVTM, CDR2 ANQGSEA. Trimming pared 3 bases from V and 11 bases from J, leaving 10 bases between. CDR3 DNA: TGCAGCGTTGAGGAGGGGTGGGCTTTCTTT. Translation: CSVEEGWAFF.